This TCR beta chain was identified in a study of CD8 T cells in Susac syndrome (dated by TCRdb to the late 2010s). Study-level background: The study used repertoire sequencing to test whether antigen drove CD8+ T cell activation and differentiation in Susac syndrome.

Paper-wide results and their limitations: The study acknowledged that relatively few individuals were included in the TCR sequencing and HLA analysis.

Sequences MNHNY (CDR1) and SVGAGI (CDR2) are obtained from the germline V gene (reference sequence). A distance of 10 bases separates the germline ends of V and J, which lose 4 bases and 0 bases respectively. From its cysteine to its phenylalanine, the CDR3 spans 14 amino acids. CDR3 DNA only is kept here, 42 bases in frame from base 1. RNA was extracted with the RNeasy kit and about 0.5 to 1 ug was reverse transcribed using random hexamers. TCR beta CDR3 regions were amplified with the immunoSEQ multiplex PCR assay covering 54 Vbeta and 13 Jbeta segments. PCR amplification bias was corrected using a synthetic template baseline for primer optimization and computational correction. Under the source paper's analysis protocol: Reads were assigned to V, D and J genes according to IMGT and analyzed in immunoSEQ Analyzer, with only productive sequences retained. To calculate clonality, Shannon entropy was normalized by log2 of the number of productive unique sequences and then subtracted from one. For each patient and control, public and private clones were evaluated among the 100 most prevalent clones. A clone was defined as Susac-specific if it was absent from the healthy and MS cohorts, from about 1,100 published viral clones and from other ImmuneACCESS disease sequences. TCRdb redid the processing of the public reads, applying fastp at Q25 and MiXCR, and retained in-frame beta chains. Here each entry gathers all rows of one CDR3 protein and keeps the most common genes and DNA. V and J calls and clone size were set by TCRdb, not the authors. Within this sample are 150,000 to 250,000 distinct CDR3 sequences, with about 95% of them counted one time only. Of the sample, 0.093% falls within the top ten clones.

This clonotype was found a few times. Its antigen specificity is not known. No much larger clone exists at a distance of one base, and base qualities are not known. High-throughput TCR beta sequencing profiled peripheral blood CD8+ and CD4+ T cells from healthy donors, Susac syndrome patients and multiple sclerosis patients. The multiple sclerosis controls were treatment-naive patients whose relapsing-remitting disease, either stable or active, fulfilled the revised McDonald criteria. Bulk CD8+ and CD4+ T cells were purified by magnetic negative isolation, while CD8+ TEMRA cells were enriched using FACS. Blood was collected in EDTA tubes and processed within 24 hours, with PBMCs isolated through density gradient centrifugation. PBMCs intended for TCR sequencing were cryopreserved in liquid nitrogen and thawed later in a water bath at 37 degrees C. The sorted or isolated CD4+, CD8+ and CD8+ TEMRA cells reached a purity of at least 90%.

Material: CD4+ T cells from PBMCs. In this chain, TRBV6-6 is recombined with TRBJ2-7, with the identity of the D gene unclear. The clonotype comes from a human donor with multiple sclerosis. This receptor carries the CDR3 CASSWRRSSYEQYF. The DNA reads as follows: TGTGCCAGCAGTTGGCGACGGAGCTCCTACGAGCAGTACTTC.